This T cell receptor beta chain was identified in a study of T cell changes during pregnancy in multiple sclerosis. Here immunoSEQ multiplex PCR was the method, and the copy in TCRdb shows in-frame clones only, minus some. The table records 45,000 to 50,000 clones, approximately 92% of them present only once. With 1 base clipped from V and 2 bases from J, the junction kept 7 bases outside the gene matches. Germline values: CDR1 MNHEY, CDR2 SMNVEV (reference sequence). The CDR3 runs 18 residues. The sequencing here drew on peripheral blood, taken in the third trimester of pregnancy. The receptor comes from a female donor with multiple sclerosis, enrolled in a pregnancy study. The chain uses TRBV27 and TRBJ2-3; 12 bases are shared with TRBD2. Here the CDR3 reads CASSLFPSGRDYTDTQYF. The CDR3 nucleotides are TGTGCCAGCAGTTTATTCCCTAGCGGGAGGGACTACACAGATACGCAGTATTTT.